This TCR beta chain comes out of a study of graft-versus-host responses after intestinal transplantation. Study-level background: Each recipient received a multivisceral, liver-intestinal, or isolated intestinal graft.

Note on this clone: Its antigen remains unknown.

Method: immunoSEQ multiplex PCR; TCRdb's copy keeps in-frame clones and lacks some. The sample has about 85,000 clones; less than 95% are singletons. There are 17 residues in the CDR3. The ends lost 0 bases at V and 5 bases at J; junction bases unmatched: 12. Germline CDR1 is LGHNA and CDR2 is YNFKEQ. This TCR was recovered from a human donor who was the organ donor for an intestinal transplant. The V and J genes are TRBV4-2 and TRBJ2-5; the match to TRBD2 covers 7 bases. The sequences come from unstimulated CD8+ T cells sorted from spleen or lymph node cells, collected before transplant. The CDR3, as DNA: TGTGCCAGCAGCCAAGAATGGCGGGGGTGGTGGCTGGAGACCCAGTACTTC. Translating gives CASSQEWRGWWLETQYF.